Listed here are 7 T cell receptor beta chains from one sample, sequenced in a study of beta chain features in type 1 diabetes (dated by TCRdb to the late 2010s). To prepare the library, the immunoSEQ multiplex PCR assay was applied. The High Capacity cDNA Reverse Transcription Kit was used to reverse transcribe all of the isolated RNA, meaning that expressed TCRB transcripts were what got sequenced. Drawn from immuneACCESS, this table holds only the in-frame rearrangements with V and J called that TCRdb kept. Clones are partly lost; checked studies trace under half to an unresolved V gene and leave the rest unexplained. The sample includes 200,000 to 250,000 clones, with about 14% observed a single time. The ten largest clonotypes hold around 0.03% of the sample. The sample was naive CD4+ T cells from blood. The cell subset or site label of this sample denotes: true naive CD4+ T cells. The receptors come from a woman in her forties in good health.

The chain carries TRBV6-1 and TRBJ1-2; D perhaps matches TRBD1 (6 bases). Germline lookup yields CDR1 MNHNS and CDR2 SASEGT. CDR3 length: 12 amino acids. Trimming left V 5 bases short and J 8 bases short, with 12 bases between. The CDR3 loop is CASSQGLGGYTF. CDR3 nucleotide sequence: TGTGCCAGCAGTCAGGGGCTTGGGGGCTACACCTTC.

This clone was picked up a small number of times. The chain combines TRBV7-6 with TRBJ1-3; D not resolved. CDR3 length equals 11 residues. Trimming left V 10 bases short and J 3 bases short, with 7 bases between. The germline CDR1 and CDR2 sequences are SGHVS and FNYEAQ. CDR3 protein: CATYVGNTIYF. Here the CDR3 DNA reads TGTGCCACCTATGTTGGAAACACCATATATTTT.

This clone occurred a few times. The J gene is TRBJ1-5, the V gene TRBV19, with unresolved D. This CDR3 is built from 15 residues. Per the germline V gene, CDR1 is LNHDA and CDR2 is SQIVND (reference sequence). V was cut by 0 bases and J by 1 base, with 7 bases left in between. CDR3 region: CASSIEPRSNQPQHF. The CDR3 DNA reads TGTGCCAGTAGTATAGAACCCAGAAGCAATCAGCCCCAGCATTTT.

This sequence joins TRBV5-1 and TRBJ2-3; no firm D call. V gave up 3 bases and J gave up 1 base, with 9 bases separating them. The CDR3 sequence is 14 residues long. Germline V gives CDR1 SGHRS, CDR2 YFSETQ. DNA for the CDR3: TGCGCCAGCAGCTCGGAGTACGGCACAGATACGCAGTATTTT. Its protein is CASSSEYGTDTQYF.

The sample holds a few counts of this clone. The chain is built from TRBV2 and TRBJ1-1; TRBD1 is a possible D gene (6 bases). V lost 5 bases, J lost 0 bases, and 13 bases lay in between. The CDR3 loop spans 15 amino acids. Looked up from germline, CDR1 is SNHLY and CDR2 is FYNNEI. The CDR3, as DNA: TGTGCCAGCAGTTGGACAGTAAGAATGAACACTGAAGCTTTCTTT. This gives the protein CASSWTVRMNTEAFF. Full variable domain (remainder filled in from reference TRBV2 and TRBJ1-1): EPEVTQTPSHQVTQMGQEVILRCVPISNHLYFYWYRQILGQKVEFLVSFYNNEISEKSEIFDDQFSVERPDGSNFTLKIRSTKLEDSAMYFCASSWTVRMNTEAFFGQGTRLTVV.

This clone was detected only a few times. The chain carries TRBV10-3 and TRBJ2-7; 7 nucleotides match TRBD1. Germline V gene lookup returns CDR1 ENHRY and CDR2 SYGVKD. V shed 10 bases, J shed 2 bases, and the junction held 8 bases outside the gene matches. The CDR3 contains 13 residues. Here the CDR3 reads CASHETGAYEQYF. CDR3 bases: TGTGCCAGCCATGAAACAGGGGCCTACGAGCAGTACTTC.

A few counts support this clone. V and J are TRBV19 and TRBJ2-3; 8 nucleotides agree with TRBD2. V trimming: 6 bases; J trimming: 2 bases; junction bases outside the gene matches: 4. CDR1 LNHDA and CDR2 SQIVND come from the germline V gene (reference sequence). CDR3 length: 14 residues. The CDR3 DNA is TGTGCCAGTAGACGGGGGGGGCACACAGATACGCAGTATTTT. It translates to CASRRGGHTDTQYF.